This TCR beta chain derives from a study of shared clonotypes between healthy human individuals. Study-level findings and limits: Although depth was large, rarefaction showed that sequencing of the sorted subsets was incomplete. Against clonotypes common to all four donors, non-shared ones had lower generation probabilities. Donor clonotype sharing was expected to depend on sequencing depth.

Assay execution took place at the deep level. TCRdb's copy holds only in-frame clones and misses some; the assay was immunoSEQ multiplex PCR. Counted here are nearly 2 million clones, about 95% occurring once; the ten biggest clones make up under 1.5%. Turning to this clone: Its target is not known.

The CDR3 is 12 amino acids. The ends were cut back, 2 bases at V and 10 bases at J, with 14 bases in the middle. Looked up from germline, CDR1 is GTSNPN and CDR2 is SVGIG (reference sequence). CD45RO-negative cells were positively selected for CCR7, leaving out terminally differentiated effector memory CD45RA+ cells. The sample comprised naive CD8+ T cells sorted from blood. The receptor's source is a man aged 18-30 years in good health. The chain employs TRBV30 and TRBJ1-1; D is uncertain. The CDR3 coding sequence is TGTGCCTGGAGTCTCGGCCCCGAGGGAGCTTTCTTT. Protein product: CAWSLGPEGAFF.